Below, 21 T cell receptor beta chains from the same sample are listed, as sequenced in a study of patients and donors after allogeneic stem cell transplantation. TCRdb independently ran MiXCR on the RT-PCR reads; one entry per CDR3 protein. Counted here are over 150,000 distinct CDR3 sequences, 35% to 50% occurring once; the ten biggest clones make up around 35%. The specimen sequenced was blood, either unsorted or a sorted T cell fraction (not recorded which). The receptors shown here come from a human donor who was either an allogeneic HSCT recipient or a stem cell or donor lymphocyte infusion donor (not recorded which). It is not recorded whose cells these are; they may come from a transplant donor.

The rearrangement uses TRBV27 and TRBJ1-2; no reliable D call. The CDR3 contains 17 residues. Germline CDR1 is MNHEY and CDR2 is SMNVEV (reference sequence). With 6 bases removed from V and 2 bases from J, the gap between germline ends came to 22 bases. The CDR3 DNA is TGTGCCAGCAGCAGTTTGGCGGGTGACAAGAACAACTATGGCTACACCTTC. Translating gives CASSSLAGDKNNYGYTF.

This sequence joins TRBV6-2 or TRBV6-3 and TRBJ2-3, with D unresolved. Germline loops: CDR1 MNHEY, CDR2 SVGEGT. CDR3 length: 15 residues. The ends were cut back, 6 bases at V and 5 bases at J, with 18 bases in the middle. DNA of the CDR3: TGTGCCAGCAGGGAAGTGCCTCCTGGGGAAGATACGCAGTATTTT. Translated: CASREVPPGEDTQYF.

The V and J genes are TRBV5-1 and TRBJ1-6; D remains unclear. The CDR3 is made up of 15 amino acids. Germline V gene lookup returns CDR1 SGHRS and CDR2 YFSETQ. V was clipped by 0 bases and J by 10 bases, with 14 bases between them. CDR3 in amino acids: CASSLAQDKTSPLHF. The CDR3 DNA reads TGCGCCAGCAGCTTGGCCCAAGATAAGACCTCACCCCTCCACTTT.

The gene calls are TRBV7-2 and TRBJ1-2, with 12 bases aligning to TRBD1. The J segment lost 4 bases and the V segment lost 5 bases, leaving 8 bases of the junction unmatched. The CDR3 runs 16 residues. Germline CDR1 reads SGHTA; CDR2 reads FQGNSA. The CDR3, as DNA: TGTGCCAGCAGCCTAACCGGGACAGGGGGCGTCTATGGCTACACCTTC. Its translation is CASSLTGTGGVYGYTF.

The table lists this clonotype with a few counts. V gene TRBV29-1 combines with J gene TRBJ2-5; D not certain. The CDR3 runs to 15 residues. The germline gives CDR1 SQVTM, CDR2 ANQGSEA. Trimming left V 3 bases short and J 4 bases short, with 18 bases between. The CDR3 coding sequence is TGCAGCGTTGATTATGTAGGGAACCCCTCAGAGACCCAGTACTTC. Amino acid sequence: CSVDYVGNPSETQYF.

The sample holds a few counts of this clonotype. This sequence joins TRBV12-3 or TRBV12-4 and TRBJ2-3; TRBD2 agrees at 7 bases. The V segment lost 5 bases and the J segment 6 bases; nucleotides outside the gene matches: 11. This CDR3 spans 15 amino acids. CDR3 sequence: CASSTTRLATDTQYF. CDR3 sequence (DNA): TGTGCCAGCAGTACCACCAGACTAGCCACGGATACGCAGTATTTT.

The rearrangement uses TRBV27 and TRBJ1-6; weak D call: TRBD1 (5 bases). Trimming left V 3 bases short and J 7 bases short, with 13 bases between. The V gene's germline CDR1 is MNHEY and CDR2 SMNVEV (reference sequence). The CDR3 runs 15 residues. The CDR3 protein is CASSLEGVGNSPLHF. The DNA for the CDR3 is TGTGCCAGCAGTTTGGAAGGGGTTGGGAATTCACCCCTCCACTTT.

The rearrangement uses TRBV6-2 or TRBV6-3 and TRBJ2-7; 7 bases map to TRBD1. The CDR3 consists of 15 residues. V dropped 6 bases and J dropped 2; count of bases not matched to a gene: 10. In germline, CDR1 is MNHEY, CDR2 SVGEGT. CDR3 DNA: TGTGCCAGCAGCCGGATCGGGACAGCAGCCTACGAGCAGTACTTC. Amino acids: CASSRIGTAAYEQYF.

The genes are TRBV12-3 or TRBV12-4 and TRBJ1-2; weak D call: TRBD1 (6 bases). The CDR3 runs to 17 residues. V was clipped by 2 bases and J by 6 bases, with 22 bases between them. CDR3 sequence (DNA): TGTGCCAGCAGTTTAAGGATTACGGACAGATCTCGTAATGGCTACACCTTC. Amino acid sequence: CASSLRITDRSRNGYTF.

This clonotype was picked up a small number of times. The V gene is TRBV29-1, the J gene TRBJ2-1, with D possibly TRBD1 on 6 matching bases. Germline assignment: CDR1 SQVTM and CDR2 ANQGSEA. CDR3 length: 16 residues. Trimming took off 0 bases at V and 0 bases at J, with 12 bases between the two ends. In nucleotides, the CDR3 is TGCAGCGTTGAAGATACAGGGTATGGCTCCTACAATGAGCAGTTCTTC. It specifies CSVEDTGYGSYNEQFF.

J is TRBJ1-4 and V is TRBV7-2; 7 bases align to TRBD1. Per germline, CDR1 SGHTA and CDR2 FQGNSA. Losses at the gene ends were 6 bases for V and 4 bases for J; bases not matched to a gene: 8. The CDR3 runs 15 residues. This CDR3 is CASSLRDRRNEKLFF. The CDR3 nucleotides read TGTGCCAGCAGTCTCCGGGACAGACGTAATGAAAAACTGTTTTTT.

The chain uses TRBV29-1 and TRBJ1-2, with D uncertain. The CDR3 sequence is 11 residues long. In germline, CDR1 is SQVTM, CDR2 ANQGSEA. With 8 bases removed from V and 7 bases from J, the gap between germline ends came to 14 bases. CDR3 in amino acids: CSFFGPAGYTF. CDR3 in DNA: TGCAGCTTTTTCGGGCCTGCTGGCTACACCTTC. Full variable domain (remainder filled in from reference TRBV29-1 and TRBJ1-2): SAVISQKPSRDICQRGTSLTIQCQVDSQVTMMFWYRQQPGQSLTLIATANQGSEATYESGFVIDKFPISRPNLTFSTLTVSNMSPEDSSIYLCSFFGPAGYTFGSGTRLTVV.

This clonotype was detected only a few times. J is TRBJ1-1 and V is TRBV5-1, with 7 positions matching TRBD1. Germline CDR1 is SGHRS and CDR2 is YFSETQ. The CDR3 runs 19 residues. The J segment lost 0 bases and the V segment lost 5 bases, leaving 19 bases of the junction unmatched. This CDR3 is CASSYARQGGWEMNTEAFF. DNA of the CDR3: TGCGCCAGCAGTTATGCCAGACAGGGAGGTTGGGAAATGAACACTGAAGCTTTCTTT. The full variable domain, with the rest looked up from reference TRBV5-1 and TRBJ1-1, is KAGVTQTPRYLIKTRGQQVTLSCSPISGHRSVSWYQQTPGQGLQFLFEYFSETQRNKGNFPGRFSGRQFSNSRSEMNVSTLELGDSALYLCASSYARQGGWEMNTEAFFGQGTRLTVV.

The chain carries TRBV24-1 and TRBJ2-1; TRBD1 might be the D (5 bases). The V gene's germline CDR1 is KGHDR and CDR2 SFDVKD. Trimming shortened V by 9 bases and J by 6 bases, and 8 bases separated the two germline ends. The CDR3 runs to 11 residues. The CDR3 region is CATQDTNEQFF. The CDR3 nucleotides read TGTGCCACCCAGGACACCAATGAGCAGTTCTTC.

This clonotype has only a few counts. The gene calls are TRBV21-1 and TRBJ1-1. TRBV21-1 is recorded as a pseudogene. CDR3 length: 16 amino acids. CDR3 DNA sequence: TGTGCCAGCAGCAAAGGTGTAATTAAGCCCGACACTGAAGCTTTCTTT. This codes for CASSKGVIKPDTEAFF.

This sequence joins TRBV28 and TRBJ2-7; the match to TRBD1 covers 7 bases. The junction had 12 bases not matched to a gene; V was cut back by 7 bases and J by 3 bases. The CDR3 is 15 residues long. Germline CDR1 is MDHEN and CDR2 is SYDVKM. CDR3 loop: CASIETGLGLYEQYF. CDR3 nucleotides: TGTGCCAGCATCGAGACAGGGTTGGGCCTCTACGAGCAGTACTTC. The full variable domain, its missing parts supplied by reference TRBV28 and TRBJ2-7, is DVKVTQSSRYLVKRTGEKVFLECVQDMDHENMFWYRQDPGLGLRLIYFSYDVKMKEKGDIPEGYSVSREKKERFSLILESASTNQTSMYLCASIETGLGLYEQYFGPGTRLTVT.

CDR3 loop: CASSYSRALVNTEAFF. CDR3 coding DNA: TGTGCCAGCAGTTACTCGAGGGCCTTGGTGAACACTGAAGCTTTCTTT. The chain has TRBV6-5 and TRBJ1-1; D gene ambiguous. The germline V and J ends were trimmed by 0 bases and 0 bases, with 11 bases remaining between them. Per the germline V gene, CDR1 is MNHEY and CDR2 is SVGAGI. The CDR3 consists of 16 residues.

This chain uses TRBV7-6 with TRBJ2-3; D call uncertain. Germline CDR1 is SGHVS and CDR2 is FNYEAQ. V lost 1 base, J lost 0 bases, and 11 bases lay in between. The CDR3 consists of 16 residues. CDR3 residues: CASSLGLISSTDTQYF. In DNA form, the CDR3 reads TGTGCCAGCAGCTTAGGTCTTATCTCTAGCACAGATACGCAGTATTTT.

The chain uses TRBV20-1 and TRBJ1-1; 10 bases line up with TRBD1. The CDR3 loop spans 13 amino acids. CDR1 and CDR2 from the germline V gene are DFQATT and SNEGSKA (reference sequence). The V gene end was trimmed by 5 bases and the J gene end by 7 bases; junction bases not matched to a gene: 7. CDR3 loop: CSADRDRGFEAFF. The DNA for the CDR3 is TGCAGTGCTGACCGGGACAGGGGTTTTGAAGCTTTCTTT.

V gene TRBV5-1 combines with J gene TRBJ1-1; a weak D match, TRBD1 (5 bases). Germline V gene lookup returns CDR1 SGHRS and CDR2 YFSETQ. Trimming shortened V by 1 base and J by 1 base, and 11 bases separated the two germline ends. The CDR3 has 15 amino acids. The DNA for the CDR3 is TGCGCCAGCAGCTTGTCTGGGACCCAGAACACTGAAGCTTTCTTT. This translates into CASSLSGTQNTEAFF.

This clonotype was seen a single time. The chain recombines TRBV7-3 with TRBJ1-1, with D uncertain. The germline CDR1 and CDR2 sequences are SGHTA and FQGTGA. The V end was cut by 2 bases, the J end by 3 bases, with 7 bases between. This CDR3 has 13 residues. The CDR3 region is CASSLEVDTEAFF. Here the CDR3 DNA reads TGTGCCAGCAGCTTAGAGGTAGACACTGAAGCTTTCTTT.